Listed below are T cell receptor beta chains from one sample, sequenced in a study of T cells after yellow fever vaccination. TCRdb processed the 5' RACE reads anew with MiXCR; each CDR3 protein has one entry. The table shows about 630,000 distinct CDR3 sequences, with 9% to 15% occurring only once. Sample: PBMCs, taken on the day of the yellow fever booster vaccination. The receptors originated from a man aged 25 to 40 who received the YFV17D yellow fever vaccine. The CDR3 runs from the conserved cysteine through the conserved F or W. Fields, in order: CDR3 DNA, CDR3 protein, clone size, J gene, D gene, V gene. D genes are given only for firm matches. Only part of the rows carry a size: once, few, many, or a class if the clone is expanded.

DNA: TGTGCCAGCAGCTCCCTCGGACAGAGCTACGAGCAGTACTTC
CDR3: CASSSLGQSYEQYF
size: NA
J: TRBJ2-7
D: NA
V: TRBV5-6

DNA: TGTGCCAGCAGCTCCTTTTTGGGTAACTACGAGCAGTACTTC
CDR3: CASSSFLGNYEQYF
size: few
J: TRBJ2-7
D: NA
V: TRBV11-1

DNA: TGTGCCAGCAGCCCACCCGGGACATCGAACACCGGGGAGCTGTTTTTT
CDR3: CASSPPGTSNTGELFF
size: few
J: TRBJ2-2
D: NA
V: TRBV28

DNA: TGTGCCAGCAGCTCCGCTAGCGGGTGGACCGGGGAGCTGTTTTTT
CDR3: CASSSASGWTGELFF
size: NA
J: TRBJ2-2
D: TRBD2
V: TRBV7-2

DNA: TGTGCCAGCAGCCCCGTGCTAGCGGGGTACGAGCAGTACTTC
CDR3: CASSPVLAGYEQYF
size: few
J: TRBJ2-7
D: TRBD2
V: TRBV7-9

DNA: TGTGCCAGCAGCCCTACAGGGATTTCCTACGAGCAGTACTTC
CDR3: CASSPTGISYEQYF
size: NA
J: TRBJ2-7
D: NA
V: TRBV14

DNA: TGTGCCAGCAGTTACCGGGTGGGGCTAGCGGTCGGTGGGGATACGCAGTATTTT
CDR3: CASSYRVGLAVGGDTQYF
size: few
J: TRBJ2-3
D: TRBD2
V: TRBV2

DNA: TGTGCCAGCAGACCAGACAGGGAGGTCAATCAGCCCCAGCATTTT
CDR3: CASRPDREVNQPQHF
size: NA
J: TRBJ1-5
D: TRBD1
V: TRBV6-2/TRBV6-3

DNA: TGTGCCAGCTCACCCTCGGAGAATTCACCCCTCCACTTT
CDR3: CASSPSENSPLHF
size: NA
J: TRBJ1-6
D: NA
V: TRBV18

DNA: TGTGCCAGCAGCTCACCTACGGACGGGTCGAGCACAGATACGCAGTATTTT
CDR3: CASSSPTDGSSTDTQYF
size: few
J: TRBJ2-3
D: NA
V: TRBV7-7

DNA: TGTGCCAGCAGTGAACCGGGGAACACTGAAGCTTTCTTT
CDR3: CASSEPGNTEAFF
size: many
J: TRBJ1-1
D: NA
V: TRBV6-1

DNA: TGTGCCAGCAGCTTAGCGTCCGGGGAGCTGTTTTTT
CDR3: CASSLASGELFF
size: many
J: TRBJ2-2
D: NA
V: TRBV5-4

DNA: TGTGCCTGGAGTGTTGACAGCTTGCAGTTCTTC
CDR3: CAWSVDSLQFF
size: many
J: TRBJ2-1
D: NA
V: TRBV30

DNA: TGTGCCAGCAGCTCGGGACTAGCGGGAGCAGATACGCAGTATTTT
CDR3: CASSSGLAGADTQYF
size: many
J: TRBJ2-3
D: TRBD2
V: TRBV7-2

DNA: TGCAGTGCTTCCCGGGGCGGGAGGCACTACAATGAGCAGTTCTTC
CDR3: CSASRGGRHYNEQFF
size: few
J: TRBJ2-1
D: TRBD2
V: TRBV20-1

DNA: TGTGCCAGCAGCCAAGATCATATGGGGTCTAAGTACGAGCAGTACTTC
CDR3: CASSQDHMGSKYEQYF
size: NA
J: TRBJ2-7
D: NA
V: TRBV14

DNA: TGCAGTGCTAGGGGAGCGGGTTACGAGCAGTACTTC
CDR3: CSARGAGYEQYF
size: few
J: TRBJ2-7
D: NA
V: TRBV20-1

DNA: TGCAGCGCCCTTAGGGGAGAGGAGACCCAGTACTTC
CDR3: CSALRGEETQYF
size: NA
J: TRBJ2-5
D: NA
V: TRBV29-1

DNA: TGTGCCAGCAGTTCCTTAGGCACGGGGTACGAGCAGTACTTC
CDR3: CASSSLGTGYEQYF
size: NA
J: TRBJ2-7
D: NA
V: TRBV27

DNA: TGCAGTGCTTCGACCCGGTTTCGGAATGAGCAGTTCTTC
CDR3: CSASTRFRNEQFF
size: NA
J: TRBJ2-1
D: NA
V: TRBV20-1

DNA: TGTGCCAGCAGCTTATTGGGGGCACTAGCAGCCTACAATGAGCAGTTCTTC
CDR3: CASSLLGALAAYNEQFF
size: NA
J: TRBJ2-1
D: NA
V: TRBV7-8

DNA: TGTGCCAGCAGCCCCAGCGGGAACGGCTGGACCGGGGAGCTGTTTTTT
CDR3: CASSPSGNGWTGELFF
size: few
J: TRBJ2-2
D: TRBD2
V: TRBV12-3/TRBV12-4

DNA: TGTGCCAGCAGCGGCCAGCTAGCGGGAAGGTCCTACGAGCAGTACTTC
CDR3: CASSGQLAGRSYEQYF
size: NA
J: TRBJ2-7
D: TRBD2
V: TRBV14

DNA: TGTGCCAGCAGAAAAACAGGGGCTGATGAGCAGTTCTTC
CDR3: CASRKTGADEQFF
size: few
J: TRBJ2-1
D: TRBD1
V: TRBV2

DNA: TGCAGCGTTGAAGATTTAGATACGCAGTATTTT
CDR3: CSVEDLDTQYF
size: many
J: TRBJ2-3
D: NA
V: TRBV29-1

DNA: TGTGCCAGCAGCTCCGAGGGGGAGGGTAAGACCCAGTACTTC
CDR3: CASSSEGEGKTQYF
size: NA
J: TRBJ2-5
D: NA
V: TRBV11-2

DNA: TGTGCCAGTAGATCCTGGCGGGGTGAAGCTTTCTTT
CDR3: CASRSWRGEAFF
size: NA
J: TRBJ1-1
D: NA
V: TRBV19

DNA: TGTGCCAGTACATCCGGGACAGGGAACACTGAAGCTTTCTTT
CDR3: CASTSGTGNTEAFF
size: few
J: TRBJ1-1
D: TRBD1
V: TRBV18

DNA: TGTGCCACCAGTGAACGAGGCGGGACAGATACGCAGTATTTT
CDR3: CATSERGGTDTQYF
size: few
J: TRBJ2-3
D: NA
V: TRBV24-1

DNA: TGTGCCAGCAAACGCGCGGGACGAAGCTCTGGGGCCAACGTCCTGACTTTC
CDR3: CASKRAGRSSGANVLTF
size: few
J: TRBJ2-6
D: NA
V: TRBV7-9

DNA: TGTGCCAGCAGTTACTCCGGACCAGAGGAGACCCAGTACTTC
CDR3: CASSYSGPEETQYF
size: few
J: TRBJ2-5
D: NA
V: TRBV6-5

DNA: TGCAGTGCTAGAGATCGAGGACTAGTTGTGGAGACCCAGTACTTC
CDR3: CSARDRGLVVETQYF
size: NA
J: TRBJ2-5
D: TRBD2
V: TRBV20-1

DNA: TGTGCCAGCAGCTTAGCCTTGACAGGGGGGAGCGAGACCCAGTACTTC
CDR3: CASSLALTGGSETQYF
size: NA
J: TRBJ2-5
D: TRBD1
V: TRBV7-2

DNA: TGTGCCAGCAGCGCCTCCGGGACTGTCCAGGGCGGGGAGCTGTTTTTT
CDR3: CASSASGTVQGGELFF
size: few
J: TRBJ2-2
D: NA
V: TRBV9

DNA: TGCAGCGTCCTACAGGGGACCCCCTACAATGAGCAGTTCTTC
CDR3: CSVLQGTPYNEQFF
size: few
J: TRBJ2-1
D: TRBD1
V: TRBV29-1

DNA: TGCGCCAGCAAGACTAGCGGGGCCCTCAGTGAGCAGTTCTTC
CDR3: CASKTSGALSEQFF
size: NA
J: TRBJ2-1
D: TRBD2
V: TRBV10-2

DNA: TGTGCCAGCAGTACTGGGCGGGATACGCAGTATTTT
CDR3: CASSTGRDTQYF
size: many
J: TRBJ2-3
D: NA
V: TRBV6-5

DNA: TGTGCCAGCAGTACCGATAGCAATGAGCAGTTCTTC
CDR3: CASSTDSNEQFF
size: many
J: TRBJ2-1
D: NA
V: TRBV6-6

DNA: TGTGCCAGCAGTTTGTCACAGGGGGAAATCGGGGTTGGCTACACCTTC
CDR3: CASSLSQGEIGVGYTF
size: NA
J: TRBJ1-2
D: TRBD1
V: TRBV12-3/TRBV12-4

DNA: TGTGCCAGCAGCTTCAGCGTATCGGGACTAGAGGGAGATACGCAGTATTTT
CDR3: CASSFSVSGLEGDTQYF
size: few
J: TRBJ2-3
D: TRBD2
V: TRBV7-9

DNA: TGTGCCAGCAGCTTACAAGGTAGCGATCGTGAGCAGTTCTTC
CDR3: CASSLQGSDREQFF
size: many
J: TRBJ2-1
D: NA
V: TRBV7-2

DNA: TGTGCCAGCAGCAAAACCTGGTCCGGGACTAGCATCACAGATACGCAGTATTTT
CDR3: CASSKTWSGTSITDTQYF
size: few
J: TRBJ2-3
D: TRBD2
V: TRBV7-6

DNA: TGTGCCACCAGCCTCCGGACAGCGACCGTGGAGCTGTTTTTT
CDR3: CATSLRTATVELFF
size: NA
J: TRBJ2-2
D: NA
V: TRBV15

DNA: TGTGCCAGCAGCTTAGGACGGGACGGGTCCTACGAGCAGTACTTC
CDR3: CASSLGRDGSYEQYF
size: many
J: TRBJ2-7
D: NA
V: TRBV7-6

DNA: TGTGCCACCAGCAGAGATGACAAGGGGCTGCAGCCCCAGCATTTT
CDR3: CATSRDDKGLQPQHF
size: NA
J: TRBJ1-5
D: NA
V: TRBV15

DNA: TGTGCCTGGAGCCGGGGCCCCAAAGCCTTCACCCAAGAGACCCAGTACTTC
CDR3: CAWSRGPKAFTQETQYF
size: few
J: TRBJ2-5
D: NA
V: TRBV30